This TCR beta chain comes out of a study of response to subunit inactivated influenza vaccine. TCRdb processed the RT-PCR reads anew with MiXCR; each CDR3 protein has one entry. The sample consists of 600,000 to 700,000 distinct CDR3 sequences, roughly 15% of them appearing once. The CDR3 consists of 16 residues. Trimming took 4 bases from V and 8 from J, leaving 24 bases between them. Germline CDR1 and CDR2: SGHDT and YYEEEE. Findings and limits, study-wide: That few new T cells are recruited by each seasonal influenza vaccination was the authors' suggestion.

Regarding this clonotype: Its matching antigen is unknown.

The rearrangement joins TRBV5-6 to TRBJ1-2; perhaps TRBD1 as D (5 bases). The clonotype originates from a man aged 45 to 65 who received an inactivated influenza vaccine. The material sequenced was PBMCs from blood, taken around 14 days before vaccination. The DNA of the CDR3 is TGTGCCAGCAGCAAGATGCTGGACGGGGGAGCTGGCGGCTACACCTTC. This gives the protein CASSKMLDGGAGGYTF.